This TCR beta chain appears in the sequencing data of a study of blood T cell repertoires in COVID-19. Study as a whole: COVID-19 samples from acute and convalescent phases originated in the United States, Italy and Spain.

As handled by the study authors: Estimates of nucleated cell counts were drawn from the amplification of reference gene primers. Measured with immunoSEQ multiplex PCR; TCRdb has only the in-frame clones, and not every one. V and J calls and clone size are given by that table; D and trimming were obtained from the DNA. The table lists under 300,000 clones, 80% to 95% of them singletons, with approximately 0.8% in the top ten. On this clone itself: The sample holds other DNA sequences that translate to the same CDR3.

Seattle-derived patients entered the study during active infection and were followed longitudinally. This CDR3 has 15 residues. Trimming took off 1 base at V and 0 bases at J, with 7 bases between the two ends. Germline V gives CDR1 LGHDT, CDR2 YNNKEL (reference sequence). This chain joins TRBV3-1 (or the pseudogene TRBV3-2) and TRBJ2-1; no clear D. The sample taken for sequencing was peripheral blood. The receptor was isolated from a man aged 25-45 years with COVID-19, enrolled during active disease. The CDR3 DNA is TGTGCCAGCAGCCAAGGCAGGTCCTCCTACAATGAGCAGTTCTTC. Protein sequence: CASSQGRSSYNEQFF.